The entry that follows covers one T cell receptor beta chain sequence. Germline-derived CDR1 and CDR2 are SGHTA and FQGNSA. The ends were cut back, 2 bases at V and 1 base at J, with 9 bases in the middle. The CDR3 length is 14 residues. Data came from immunoSEQ multiplex PCR; TCRdb stores just in-frame clones and leaves some out. This repertoire shows 40,000 to 45,000 clones, about nine tenths found once; its top ten account for under 0.85%. This entry belongs to a study of T cell changes during pregnancy in multiple sclerosis. Sample: CD4+ T cells from peripheral blood mononuclear cells, taken before pregnancy. The chain has TRBV7-2 and TRBJ2-7; possible D gene TRBD1, 5 bases. The sequence was obtained from a female donor with multiple sclerosis, enrolled in a pregnancy study. In DNA, the CDR3 is TGTGCCAGCAGCTTACAGGGTCGATCCTACGAGCAGTACTTC. The encoded protein is CASSLQGRSYEQYF.